The subject of this entry is one TCR beta chain. The entry originates in a study of OX40 agonist ivuxolimab in advanced cancers. The CDR3 runs 18 residues. V lost 4 bases and J lost 7; bases outside the gene matches: 15. The germline CDR1 and CDR2 sequences are SGDLS and YYNGEE. Data came from immunoSEQ multiplex PCR; TCRdb stores just in-frame clones and leaves some out. The table has some 87,000 clones, 94% seen once; the top ten hold around 10%. The chain joins TRBV9 to TRBJ2-2; 11 bases match TRBD2. Sample: CD4+ or CD8+ T cells sorted from blood, taken in a trial of the OX40 agonist ivuxolimab. The TCR comes from an adult with an advanced solid tumor such as melanoma, head and neck, liver or kidney cancer. The CDR3 here is CASSTPKLAGERGGELFF. CDR3 DNA: TGTGCCAGCAGCACCCCGAAACTAGCGGGAGAAAGGGGCGGGGAGCTGTTTTTT. Complete variable domain (other parts from reference TRBV9 and TRBJ2-2): DSGVTQTPKHLITATGQRVTLRCSPRSGDLSVYWYQQSLDQGLQFLIQYYNGEERAKGNILERFSAQQFPDLHSELNLSSLELGDSALYFCASSTPKLAGERGGELFFGEGSRLTVL.